These 4 T cell receptor beta chains originate from one sample sequenced in a study of beta chain features in type 1 diabetes. Reverse transcribing all isolated RNA meant expressed TCRB transcripts were sequenced. The table came from immunoSEQ multiplex PCR; TCRdb's copy has only in-frame clones and leaves some out. The sample has 900,000 or so clones, 15% to 20% seen once; the top ten hold about 0.02%. The sequenced sample was naive CD4+ T cells from blood. These receptors all come from a young woman in good health.

This clone appeared a few times. The J gene is TRBJ2-1, the V gene TRBV6-1, with 9 bases lining up with TRBD1. CDR3 size: 14 residues. Losses at the gene ends were 3 bases for V and 5 bases for J; bases not matched to a gene: 2. From germline, CDR1 is MNHNS and CDR2 SASEGT. CDR3 nucleotides: TGTGCCAGCAGTGACAGGACAGGGGACAATGAGCAGTTCTTC. Its protein product is CASSDRTGDNEQFF.

This chain connects TRBV6-4 to TRBJ1-5, with a tentative D call TRBD1 (6 bases). Deletions cut 4 bases from V and 3 bases from J, with 13 bases between. In germline, CDR1 is MRHNA, CDR2 SNTAGT. The length of the CDR3 is 15 residues. The CDR3 DNA follows: TGTGCCAGCAGTGTTGAAGGGGGGGCCAATCAGCCCCAGCATTTT. It translates to CASSVEGGANQPQHF.

The CDR3 loop reads CASSFSWRGYTGELFF. DNA for the CDR3: TGTGCCAGCAGCTTTTCTTGGCGGGGGTACACCGGGGAGCTGTTTTTT. The chain uses TRBV7-2 and TRBJ2-2; 7 nucleotides match TRBD2. Germline V CDR1 and CDR2: SGHTA, FQGNSA. After removal of 3 bases from V and 3 bases from J, the junction contained 7 bases not matched to a gene. The CDR3 length is 16 residues.

This rearrangement joins TRBV7-2 to TRBJ2-2; TRBD2 matches 7 bases. The CDR3 contains 15 residues. Looked up from germline, CDR1 is SGHTA and CDR2 is FQGNSA. Trimming removed 6 bases from V and 5 bases from J; junction bases left unmatched: 9. CDR3 bases: TGTGCCAGCAGGCTAGCAAGGGGAGGGACCGGGGAGCTGTTTTTT. Translation gives CASRLARGGTGELFF.